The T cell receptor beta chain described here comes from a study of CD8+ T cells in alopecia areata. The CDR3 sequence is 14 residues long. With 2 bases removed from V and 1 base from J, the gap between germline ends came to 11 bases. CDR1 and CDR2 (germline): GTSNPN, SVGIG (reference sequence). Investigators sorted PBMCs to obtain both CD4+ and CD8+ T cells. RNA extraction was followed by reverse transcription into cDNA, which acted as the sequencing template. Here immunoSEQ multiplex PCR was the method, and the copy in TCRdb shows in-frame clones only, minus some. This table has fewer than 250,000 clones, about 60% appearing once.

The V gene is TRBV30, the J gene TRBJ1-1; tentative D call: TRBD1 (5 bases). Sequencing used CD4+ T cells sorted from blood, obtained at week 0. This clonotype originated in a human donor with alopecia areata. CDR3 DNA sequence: TGTGCCTGGAGTCTTGAGACAGCGAACACTGAAGCTTTCTTT. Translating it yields CAWSLETANTEAFF.